The 14 T cell receptor beta chains presented below share a single source sample, sequenced in a study of immune aging and cytomegalovirus after organ transplant (dated by TCRdb to about 2021). Receptors were amplified or captured by single-cell sequencing. The instrument given in TCRdb is Illumina NovaSeq 6000. The BD Rhapsody Targeted mRNA and AbSeq Reagent Kit was used in a microwell format for cell capture and library preparation. TCRdb reprocessing: public reads trimmed at Q25 with fastp, clones called with MiXCR, in-frame beta chains kept. Every CDR3 protein is listed once, alongside the most common genes and DNA of its rows. This sample is represented by more than 20,000 distinct CDR3 sequences; roughly 38% of them were singletons. The ten most abundant clones make up less than 30% of the sample. Explained via the paper, the time point label denotes: five sample-tagged time points from pre-transplant (day -1) to day 368 post-transplant, pooled.

No antigen has been assigned to these receptors. Here the sequenced sample was CMV peptide-activated CD4+ and CD8+ T cells sorted from blood, taken at five time points, pooled. The cell subset or site label of this sample denotes: sorted CD8+CD137+ and CD4+CD154+ T cells after about 11 h CMV IE-1 peptide stimulation. These receptor sequences come from a female donor who had a heart transplant and CMV viremia.

This clonotype showed up just a few times. V and J are TRBV20-1 and TRBJ1-4; 10 bases fit TRBD1. V shed 5 bases, J shed 8 bases, and the junction held 5 bases outside the gene matches. This CDR3 comprises 13 residues. The germline gives CDR1 DFQATT, CDR2 SNEGSKA (reference sequence). The CDR3 bases are TGCAGTGCTCCCGGGACAGGGGAAGAAAAACTGTTTTTT. Its translation: CSAPGTGEEKLFF.

This clonotype was observed at least ten times. The J gene is TRBJ1-5, the V gene TRBV19; D is perhaps TRBD1 (6 bases). Trimming stripped 3 bases from V and 3 bases from J, with 18 bases between. CDR3 length equals 17 residues. CDR1 LNHDA and CDR2 SQIVND come from the germline V gene (reference sequence). DNA of the CDR3: TGTGCCAGTAGTATGACAGGTGTGAGACGGCACAATCAGCCCCAGCATTTT. It yields the protein CASSMTGVRRHNQPQHF.

This clonotype appeared a single time. A junction boundary mismatches the germline segment, possibly from a read error. This rearrangement joins TRBV30 to TRBJ2-2; 7 bases agree with TRBD1. The CDR3 length is 15 residues. Germline values: CDR1 GTSNPN, CDR2 SVGIG (reference sequence). The CDR3 region is CAWGVGTANTGELFF. The CDR3 DNA reads as TGTGCCTGGGGTGTAGGGACAGCGAACACCGGGGAGCTGTTTTTT.

This clonotype was seen only once. This sequence may be a read error, since a much larger clone differs from it by one base. The gene calls are TRBV24-1 and TRBJ1-4; D possibly corresponds to TRBD1 (5 bases). Germline V gene data show CDR1 as KGHDR and CDR2 as SFDVKD. The CDR3 length is 17 residues. Here the CDR3 reads CATSDSNRDGASEKLYF. The CDR3 DNA sequence: TGTGCCACCAGTGATTCAAACCGGGACGGAGCCTCTGAAAAACTGTATTTT.

In its sample, this clonotype was seen many times. V and J are TRBV20-1 and TRBJ2-7, with 7 bases fitting TRBD2. There are 16 residues in the CDR3. J was trimmed by 0 bases and V by 3 bases; bases with no gene match: 11. The germline CDR1 and CDR2 sequences are DFQATT and SNEGSKA (reference sequence). DNA for the CDR3: TGCAGTGCTAGCGGACGGCTAGCGGAGCTCTCCTACGAGCAGTACTTC. It codes for CSASGRLAELSYEQYF.

By frequency in the sample, this clonotype is medium-sized. The chain combines TRBV6-5 with TRBJ2-1; TRBD1 aligns across 10 bases. Germline CDR1 and CDR2: MNHEY and SVGAGI. This CDR3 has 14 residues. V shed 6 bases, J shed 2 bases, and the junction held 1 base outside the gene matches. CDR3 residues: CASRGQGPYNEQFF. As DNA, the CDR3 is TGTGCCAGCAGGGGACAGGGGCCCTACAATGAGCAGTTCTTC.

The genes are TRBV4-2 and TRBJ2-3, with 10 nucleotides matching TRBD2. Germline V gives CDR1 LGHNA, CDR2 YNFKEQ. V dropped 4 bases and J dropped 2; count of bases not matched to a gene: 9. CDR3 size: 17 residues. CDR3: CASSPRGTSAFTDTQYF. CDR3 DNA sequence: TGTGCCAGCAGCCCAAGAGGGACTAGCGCTTTCACAGATACGCAGTATTTT.

In its sample, this clonotype was seen once. The V gene is TRBV7-9, the J gene TRBJ2-7, with 8 positions matching TRBD2. Germline V gives CDR1 SEHNR, CDR2 FQNEAQ (reference sequence). The CDR3 is 14 amino acids. Trimming took 1 base from V and 4 from J; bases not matched to a gene: 3. The CDR3, as DNA: TGTGCCAGCAGCTTAGGTCCGGGGGGGTACGAGCAGTACTTC. The encoded protein is CASSLGPGGYEQYF.

This clonotype was detected only a few times. V is TRBV24-1 and J is TRBJ1-1, with TRBD1 matching over 9 bases. J was trimmed by 3 bases and V by 5 bases; bases with no gene match: 0. This CDR3 is 13 amino acids long. Germline CDR1 KGHDR, CDR2 SFDVKD. CDR3 in DNA: TGTGCCACCAGTGGACAGGGGGACACTGAAGCTTTCTTT. It specifies CATSGQGDTEAFF.

The table lists this clonotype with many counts. The chain's CDR3 is CASSQQGNSYNEQFF. In nucleotides, the CDR3 is TGTGCCAGCAGCCAACAAGGGAACTCCTACAATGAGCAGTTCTTC. This chain joins TRBV9 and TRBJ2-1; no reliable D call. Germline V gene lookup returns CDR1 SGDLS and CDR2 YYNGEE. The CDR3 consists of 15 residues. Trimming cost V 4 bases and J 0 bases, with 11 bases left between them. The whole variable domain, filled in from reference TRBV9 and TRBJ2-1, reads DSGVTQTPKHLITATGQRVTLRCSPRSGDLSVYWYQQSLDQGLQFLIQYYNGEERAKGNILERFSAQQFPDLHSELNLSSLELGDSALYFCASSQQGNSYNEQFFGPGTRLTVL.

This sequence joins TRBV28 and TRBJ2-3; tentatively, D is TRBD1 or TRBD2 (5 bases each). The CDR3 has 16 amino acids. CDR1 is MDHEN and CDR2 is SYDVKM in the germline V gene. V shed 7 bases and J shed 3 bases, with 20 bases lying between them. CDR3 in amino acids: CASTLDEGLGTDTQYF. The DNA of the CDR3 is TGTGCCAGCACCTTAGATGAGGGGCTGGGTACAGATACGCAGTATTTT.

In the case of this clonotype: A far larger clone is a single base away, which makes a read error likely. The chain combines TRBV20-1 with TRBJ2-1; 11 positions agree with TRBD2. The better agreement between TRBJ2-5 and the DNA end casts doubt on the J call. There are 14 residues in the CDR3. Germline lookup yields CDR1 DFQATT and CDR2 SNEGSKA (reference sequence). CDR3 residues: CSAKTSGNEGTQYF. The CDR3 coding sequence is TGCAGTGCAAAGACTAGCGGGAACGAAGGGACCCAGTACTTC.

This chain joins TRBV20-1 and TRBJ1-1; D unclear. The CDR3 is made up of 11 amino acids. Germline values: CDR1 DFQATT, CDR2 SNEGSKA (reference sequence). Trimming cost V 6 bases and J 12 bases, with 17 bases left between them. The CDR3 coding sequence is TGCAGTGCAACAAGTATTCCGCTGTCTTTCTTT. It translates to CSATSIPLSFF.

The chain is built from TRBV7-6 and TRBJ2-1; D may be TRBD1 (6 bases). There are 16 residues in the CDR3. V was trimmed by 0 bases and J by 5 bases, leaving 14 bases between them. The germline V gene encodes CDR1 SGHVS and CDR2 FNYEAQ. DNA of the CDR3: TGTGCCAGCAGCTTAGCGTCAGGGGATTATAACAATGAGCAGTTCTTC. This codes for CASSLASGDYNNEQFF.